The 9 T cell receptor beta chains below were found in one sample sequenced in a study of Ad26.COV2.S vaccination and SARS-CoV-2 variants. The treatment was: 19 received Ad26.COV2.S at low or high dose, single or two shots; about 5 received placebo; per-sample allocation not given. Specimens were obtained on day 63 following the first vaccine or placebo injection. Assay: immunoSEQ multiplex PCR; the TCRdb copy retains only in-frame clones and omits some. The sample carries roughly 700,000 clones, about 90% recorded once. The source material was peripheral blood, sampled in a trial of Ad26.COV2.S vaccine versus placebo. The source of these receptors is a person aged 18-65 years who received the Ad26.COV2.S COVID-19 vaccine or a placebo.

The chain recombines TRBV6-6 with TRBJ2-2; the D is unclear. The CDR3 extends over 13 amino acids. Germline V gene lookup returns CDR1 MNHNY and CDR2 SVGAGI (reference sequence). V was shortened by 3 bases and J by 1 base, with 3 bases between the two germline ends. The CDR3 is CASSYLNTGELFF. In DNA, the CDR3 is TGTGCCAGCAGTTATCTGAACACCGGGGAGCTGTTTTTT.

Written as DNA, the CDR3 is TGTGCCATCAGTGAGAAAGACAGGTGGAACACTGAAGCTTTCTTT. Amino acid sequence: CAISEKDRWNTEAFF. This sequence joins TRBV10-3 and TRBJ1-1; TRBD1 is a possible D gene (6 bases). Between the trimmed V and J ends, which lost 2 bases and 1 base, there was a span of 11 bases. Germline V gene sequence: CDR1 ENHRY, CDR2 SYGVKD. The CDR3 runs to 15 residues.

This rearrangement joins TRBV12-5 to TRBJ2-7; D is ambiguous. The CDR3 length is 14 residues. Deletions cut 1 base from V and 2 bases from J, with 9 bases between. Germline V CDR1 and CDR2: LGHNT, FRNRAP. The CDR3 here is CASGLGPAPYEQYF. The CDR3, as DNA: TGTGCTAGTGGTTTGGGGCCGGCTCCCTACGAGCAGTACTTC. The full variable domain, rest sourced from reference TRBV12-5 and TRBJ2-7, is DARVTQTPRHKVTEMGQEVTMRCQPILGHNTVFWYRQTMMQGLELLAYFRNRAPLDDSGMPKDRFSAEMPDATLATLKIQPSEPRDSAVYFCASGLGPAPYEQYFGPGTRLTVT.

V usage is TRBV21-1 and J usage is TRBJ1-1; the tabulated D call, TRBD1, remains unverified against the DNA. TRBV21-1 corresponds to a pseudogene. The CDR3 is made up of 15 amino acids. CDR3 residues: CASSNDRDRATEAFF. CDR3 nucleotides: TGTGCCAGCAGCAATGATAGGGACAGGGCCACTGAAGCTTTCTTT.

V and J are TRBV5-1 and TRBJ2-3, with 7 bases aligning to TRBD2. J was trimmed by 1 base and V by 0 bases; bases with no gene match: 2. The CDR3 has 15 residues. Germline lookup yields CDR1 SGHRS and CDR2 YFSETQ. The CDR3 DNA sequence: TGCGCCAGCAGCTTGGCAACTAGCGGCACAGATACGCAGTATTTT. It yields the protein CASSLATSGTDTQYF.

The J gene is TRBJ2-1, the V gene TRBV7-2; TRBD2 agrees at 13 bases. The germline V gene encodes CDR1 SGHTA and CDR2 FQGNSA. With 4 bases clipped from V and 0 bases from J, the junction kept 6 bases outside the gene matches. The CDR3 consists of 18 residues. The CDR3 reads CASSSGTSGIISYNEQFF. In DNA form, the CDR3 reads TGTGCCAGCAGCTCCGGGACTAGCGGGATAATCTCCTACAATGAGCAGTTCTTC.

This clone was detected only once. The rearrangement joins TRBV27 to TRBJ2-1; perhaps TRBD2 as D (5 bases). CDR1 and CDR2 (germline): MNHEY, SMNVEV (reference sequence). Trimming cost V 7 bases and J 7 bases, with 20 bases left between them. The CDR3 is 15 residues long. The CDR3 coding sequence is TGTGCCAGCAAGGCAGGTGCGGAGGTCCTTAATGAGCAGTTCTTC. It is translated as CASKAGAEVLNEQFF.

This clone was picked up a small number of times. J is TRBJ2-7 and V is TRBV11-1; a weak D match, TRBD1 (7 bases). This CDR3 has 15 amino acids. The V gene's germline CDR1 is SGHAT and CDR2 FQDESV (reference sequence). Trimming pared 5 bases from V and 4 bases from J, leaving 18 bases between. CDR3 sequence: CASSAPEGAVYEQYF. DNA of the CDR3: TGTGCCAGCAGCGCCCCGGAGGGGGCCGTTTACGAGCAGTACTTC.

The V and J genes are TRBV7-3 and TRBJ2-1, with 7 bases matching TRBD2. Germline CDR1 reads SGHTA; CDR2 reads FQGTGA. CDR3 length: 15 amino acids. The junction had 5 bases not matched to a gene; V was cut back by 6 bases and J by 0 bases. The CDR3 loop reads CASSPSGASYNEQFF. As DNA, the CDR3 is TGTGCCAGCAGTCCGAGCGGGGCCTCCTACAATGAGCAGTTCTTC.